This TCR beta chain was identified during a study of blood T cell repertoires in COVID-19. In its sample, this clone was seen once. Data came from immunoSEQ multiplex PCR; TCRdb stores just in-frame clones and leaves some out. Here the sample spans roughly 110,000 clones, about 89% being singletons. The junction had 8 bases not matched to a gene; V was cut back by 2 bases and J by 5 bases. In germline, CDR1 is KGHSH, CDR2 LQKENI. The CDR3 totals 17 residues. This receptor was obtained from a man in his forties with acute or convalescent COVID-19. The chain employs TRBV18 and TRBJ1-6, with TRBD1 identical over 8 bases. Sequenced sample: peripheral blood. CDR3 loop: CASSPTGQGINNSPLHF. For the CDR3, the DNA is TGTGCCAGCTCACCAACCGGACAGGGCATAAATAATTCACCCCTCCACTTT.